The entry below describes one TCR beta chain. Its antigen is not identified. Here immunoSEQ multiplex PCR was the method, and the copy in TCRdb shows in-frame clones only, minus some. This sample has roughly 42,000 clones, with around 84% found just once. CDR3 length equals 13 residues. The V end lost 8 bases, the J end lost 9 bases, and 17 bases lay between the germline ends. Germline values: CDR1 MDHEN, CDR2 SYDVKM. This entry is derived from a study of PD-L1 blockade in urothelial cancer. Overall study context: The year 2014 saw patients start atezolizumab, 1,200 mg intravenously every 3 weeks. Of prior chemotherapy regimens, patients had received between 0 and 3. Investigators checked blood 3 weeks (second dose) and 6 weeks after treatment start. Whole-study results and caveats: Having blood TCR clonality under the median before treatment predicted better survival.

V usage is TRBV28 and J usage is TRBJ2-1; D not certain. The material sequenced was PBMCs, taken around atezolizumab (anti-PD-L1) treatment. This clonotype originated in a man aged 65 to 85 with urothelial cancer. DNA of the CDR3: TGTGCCAGCGAACTGAACTACGCTGCTGAGCAGTTCTTC. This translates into CASELNYAAEQFF.